These 7 T cell receptor beta chains were all obtained from the same sample, sequenced in a study of cytomegalovirus exposure and HLA in healthy donors. PCR involved 60 Vbeta and 13 Jbeta primers. The table came from immunoSEQ multiplex PCR; TCRdb's copy has only in-frame clones and leaves some out. The sample has some 87,000 clones, roughly 60% seen once. Material for sequencing was PBMCs. These receptors came from a woman in her thirties in good health and CMV-seropositive.

This clone has a handful of counts. The chain uses TRBV6-4 and TRBJ2-2; TRBD2 might be the D (5 bases). Germline CDR1 is MRHNA and CDR2 is SNTAGT. Trimming took 5 bases from V and 0 from J, leaving 16 bases between them. The CDR3 has 17 residues. CDR3 sequence: CASSWARGVSNTGELFF. Here the CDR3 DNA reads TGTGCCAGCAGTTGGGCTCGGGGAGTTTCGAACACCGGGGAGCTGTTTTTT.

This clone was seen a few times. The chain recombines TRBV7-3 with TRBJ2-2; D may be TRBD2 (6 bases). CDR1 and CDR2 from the germline V gene are SGHTA and FQGTGA. The V end lost 7 bases, the J end lost 0 bases, and 12 bases lay between the germline ends. The CDR3 loop spans 15 amino acids. In nucleotides, the CDR3 is TGTGCCAGCACCCCGGGACTCACGAACACCGGGGAGCTGTTTTTT. It encodes CASTPGLTNTGELFF.

The V gene is TRBV7-8, the J gene TRBJ2-3, with TRBD2 as a possible D gene (5 bases). The CDR3 has 17 residues. V shed 4 bases and J shed 6 bases, with 23 bases lying between them. Germline V CDR1 and CDR2: SGHVS, FQNEAQ. The DNA of the CDR3 is TGTGCCAGCAGCTCCACGGGGAGCGCCTATAATGTGGATACGCAGTATTTT. The encoded protein is CASSSTGSAYNVDTQYF.

The chain recombines TRBV28 with TRBJ1-5; D uncertain. The germline CDR1 and CDR2 sequences are MDHEN and SYDVKM. V lost 2 bases and J 6 bases, leaving 11 bases between the germline ends. This CDR3 is 14 amino acids long. CDR3 bases: TGTGCCAGCAGTTTAGAGGATGGCAGTCAGCCCCAGCATTTT. Translating gives CASSLEDGSQPQHF. The whole variable domain, filled in from reference TRBV28 and TRBJ1-5, reads DVKVTQSSRYLVKRTGEKVFLECVQDMDHENMFWYRQDPGLGLRLIYFSYDVKMKEKGDIPEGYSVSREKKERFSLILESASTNQTSMYLCASSLEDGSQPQHFGDGTRLSIL.

This clone has just a few counts. V and J are TRBV9 and TRBJ1-1; tentative D call: TRBD1 (5 bases). CDR1 SGDLS and CDR2 YYNGEE come from the germline V gene. This CDR3 spans 14 amino acids. V was pared by 0 bases and J by 5 bases, with 11 bases between. The CDR3 is CASSVGRVGTEAFF. The DNA for the CDR3 is TGTGCCAGCAGCGTAGGCAGGGTCGGGACTGAAGCTTTCTTT.

V and J are TRBV12-5 and TRBJ2-1, with 9 bases fitting TRBD1. The CDR3 is 16 residues long. With 5 bases clipped from V and 8 bases from J, the junction kept 13 bases outside the gene matches. Germline CDR1 reads LGHNT; CDR2 reads FRNRAP. This chain's CDR3 is CASGPPGTGRSDEQFF. CDR3 nucleotides: TGTGCTAGTGGTCCACCCGGGACAGGGAGGTCGGATGAGCAGTTCTTC.

The rearrangement uses TRBV5-4 and TRBJ1-3, with unresolved D. The CDR3 runs to 14 residues. V was pared by 1 base and J by 1 base, with 6 bases between. Germline CDR1 is SGHNT and CDR2 is YYREEE (reference sequence). As DNA, the CDR3 is TGTGCCAGCAGCTTGCTCGGGTCTGGAAACACCATATATTTT. Amino acids: CASSLLGSGNTIYF.